The 7 T cell receptor beta chains below come from one sample, sequenced in a study of blood T cells in healthy people across ages. The use of a sample-barcoded 5' primer and a J-beta primer mix characterized a second PCR of about 6 to 11 cycles. Each CDR3 protein gets one entry after TCRdb re-called the 5' RACE reads with MiXCR. The data show approximately 2,000,000 distinct CDR3 sequences, about two fifths seen once. The sequenced sample was blood. These receptors were obtained from a human donor in good health.

The V and J genes are TRBV11-2 and TRBJ2-3; D is unresolved. Germline V gives CDR1 SGHAT, CDR2 FQNNGV. The CDR3 consists of 15 residues. Trimming removed 3 bases from V and 6 bases from J, with 16 bases in between. In DNA form, the CDR3 reads TGTGCCAGCAGCTTCCACGTGAATTTCGAGGATACGCAGTATTTT. Translation: CASSFHVNFEDTQYF. Using reference TRBV11-2 and TRBJ2-3 for the parts outside the CDR3, the full variable domain is EAGVAQSPRYKIIEKRQSVAFWCNPISGHATLYWYQQILGQGPKLLIQFQNNGVVDDSQLPKDRFSAERLKGVDSTLKIQPAKLEDSAVYLCASSFHVNFEDTQYFGPGTRLTVL.

V usage is TRBV7-2 and J usage is TRBJ2-4, with TRBD1 matching 9 bases. J was trimmed by 6 bases and V by 5 bases; bases with no gene match: 2. The CDR3 is 13 residues long. Germline CDR1 and CDR2: SGHTA and FQGNSA. The chain's CDR3 is CASSMDRGNIQYF. The CDR3 nucleotides are TGTGCCAGCAGCATGGACAGGGGAAACATTCAGTACTTC. Combining the CDR3 with reference TRBV7-2 and TRBJ2-4 gives the whole variable domain GAGVSQSPSNKVTEKGKDVELRCDPISGHTALYWYRQSLGQGLEFLIYFQGNSAPDKSGLPSDRFSAERTGGSVSTLTIQRTQQEDSAVYLCASSMDRGNIQYFGAGTRLSVL.

Notes on this clonotype: Possible read error: a much larger clone is one base away. The chain recombines TRBV6-2 or TRBV6-3 with TRBJ2-4, with D possibly being TRBD2 (6 bases). The ends were cut back, 8 bases at V and 6 bases at J, with 17 bases in the middle. CDR1 and CDR2 (germline): MNHEY, SVGEGT. The CDR3 runs to 14 residues. CDR3 sequence: CASRQEGGTNIQYF. CDR3 sequence (DNA): TGTGCCAGCCGTCAAGAGGGAGGCACAAACATTCAGTACTTC.

This clonotype was recorded a few times. The chain couples TRBV7-2 to TRBJ1-1; no clear D gene. CDR3 length: 13 amino acids. The V end lost 2 bases, the J end lost 5 bases, and 9 bases lay between the germline ends. Germline lookup yields CDR1 SGHTA and CDR2 FQGNSA. Written as DNA, the CDR3 is TGTGCCAGCAGCTTAACCCCGAGGACTGAAGCTTTCTTT. Translation gives CASSLTPRTEAFF.

V gene TRBV7-9 combines with J gene TRBJ2-3, with D maybe TRBD1 (5 bases). The V and J ends lost 5 bases and 1 base respectively, with 16 bases between them. CDR3 length equals 16 residues. Germline lookup yields CDR1 SEHNR and CDR2 FQNEAQ (reference sequence). In nucleotides, the CDR3 is TGTGCCAGCAGCCGCGAAGACAGCTTTCGCACAGATACGCAGTATTTT. This codes for CASSREDSFRTDTQYF.

This clonotype has a count of ten or more. The chain joins TRBV29-1 to TRBJ2-5; TRBD2 aligns across 7 bases. V was clipped by 3 bases and J by 2 bases; unmatched bases: 6. The CDR3 covers 14 residues. In germline, CDR1 is SQVTM, CDR2 ANQGSEA. The CDR3 coding sequence is TGCAGCGTTGATGAGGCCGGGAGGCAAGAGACCCAGTACTTC. Protein product: CSVDEAGRQETQYF.

V usage is TRBV4-1 and J usage is TRBJ1-1; D is perhaps TRBD1 (6 bases). CDR1 is MGHRA, CDR2 YSYEKL, per germline. The V gene lost 1 base and the J gene lost 5 bases, with 14 bases spanning the gap. The CDR3 totals 15 residues. In DNA form, the CDR3 reads TGCGCCAGCAGCCAAGCCCCAGGGGAAAATACTGAAGCTTTCTTT. Translated: CASSQAPGENTEAFF.